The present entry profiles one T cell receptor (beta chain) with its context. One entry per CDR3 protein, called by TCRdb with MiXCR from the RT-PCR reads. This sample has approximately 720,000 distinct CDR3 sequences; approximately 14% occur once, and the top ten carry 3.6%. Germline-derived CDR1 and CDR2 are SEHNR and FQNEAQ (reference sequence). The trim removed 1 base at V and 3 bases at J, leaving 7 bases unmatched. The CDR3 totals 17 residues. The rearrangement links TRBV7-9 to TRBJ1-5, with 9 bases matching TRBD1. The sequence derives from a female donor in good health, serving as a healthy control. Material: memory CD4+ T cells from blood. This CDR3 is CASSLVGGQGPNQPQHF. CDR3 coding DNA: TGTGCCAGCAGCTTAGTTGGGGGACAGGGACCCAATCAGCCCCAGCATTTT.